The next 25 T cell receptor beta chains were all read from a single sample in a study of Ad26.COV2.S vaccination and SARS-CoV-2 variants. TCRdb's copy holds only in-frame clones and misses some; the assay was immunoSEQ multiplex PCR. The table has around 450,000 clones, 89% seen once. Treatment defined: approximately 18 received Ad26.COV2.S at low or high dose, single or two shots; several received placebo; per-sample allocation not given. Sample collection was performed on day 63 after the first vaccine or placebo injection. This specimen was peripheral blood, taken in a trial of Ad26.COV2.S vaccine versus placebo. Source of these receptors: a person between 18 and 60 years old who received the Ad26.COV2.S COVID-19 vaccine or a placebo.

V and J are TRBV18 and TRBJ2-1; perhaps TRBD2 as D (5 bases). This CDR3 contains 13 residues. From germline, CDR1 is KGHSH and CDR2 LQKENI. V shed 1 base and J shed 11 bases, with 12 bases lying between them. CDR3 nucleotides: TGTGCCAGCTCACCACTTCAACTAGACAAGCAGTTCTTC. Protein: CASSPLQLDKQFF.

The chain has TRBV9 and TRBJ1-6, with no clear D. The V gene lost 1 base and the J gene lost 0 bases, with 8 bases spanning the gap. Germline lookup yields CDR1 SGDLS and CDR2 YYNGEE. The CDR3 sequence is 16 residues long. The CDR3 sequence is CASSVTASSYNSPLHF. CDR3 DNA sequence: TGTGCCAGCAGCGTAACCGCGAGCTCCTATAATTCACCCCTCCACTTT.

This chain joins TRBV4-2 and TRBJ2-1, with 9 bases identical to TRBD2. CDR1 and CDR2 from the germline V gene are LGHNA and YNFKEQ. The CDR3 has 13 residues. The J segment lost 9 bases and the V segment lost 4 bases, leaving 4 bases of the junction unmatched. The CDR3 region is CASSLAGVSEQFF. CDR3 DNA sequence: TGTGCCAGCAGCCTAGCGGGAGTATCTGAGCAGTTCTTC.

In this sample, this clone turned up once. This chain connects TRBV24-1 to TRBJ2-3; 8 nucleotides line up with TRBD1. The ends lost 4 bases at V and 8 bases at J; junction bases unmatched: 16. The germline V gene encodes CDR1 KGHDR and CDR2 SFDVKD. The CDR3 spans 17 residues. The chain's CDR3 is CATSDERQGTSLGTQYF. CDR3 coding DNA: TGTGCCACCAGTGACGAGCGACAGGGGACCTCTTTGGGTACGCAGTATTTT.

The CDR3 loop is CASSSRGLTGPIYF. The CDR3, as DNA: TGCGCCAGCAGCTCTCGAGGACTCACCGGGCCCATATATTTT. This chain joins TRBV5-1 and TRBJ1-3, with D hard to call. Trimming took 3 bases from V and 11 from J, leaving 18 bases between them. The CDR3 loop spans 14 amino acids. Germline CDR1 SGHRS, CDR2 YFSETQ.

The V gene is TRBV7-8, the J gene TRBJ1-6; possibly TRBD1 for D (5 bases). The germline V gene has CDR1 SGHVS and CDR2 FQNEAQ. V shed 7 bases and J shed 11 bases, with 21 bases lying between them. The length of the CDR3 is 15 residues. This CDR3 reads CASIPGGAAFPPLHF. In DNA, the CDR3 is TGTGCCAGCATCCCTGGGGGAGCGGCCTTTCCACCCCTCCACTTT.

The rearrangement links TRBV19 to TRBJ1-2; D not certain. The CDR3 sequence is 14 residues long. Germline-derived CDR1 and CDR2 are LNHDA and SQIVND (reference sequence). V was clipped by 7 bases and J by 1 base, with 13 bases between them. CDR3: CASTSGILNYGYTF. Written as DNA, the CDR3 is TGTGCCAGTACGTCCGGCATCCTTAACTATGGCTACACCTTC. Variable domain in full (rest from reference TRBV19 and TRBJ1-2): DGGITQSPKYLFRKEGQNVTLSCEQNLNHDAMYWYRQDPGQGLRLIYYSQIVNDFQKGDIAEGYSVSREKKESFPLTVTSAQKNPTAFYLCASTSGILNYGYTFGSGTRLTVV.

The rearrangement joins TRBV18 to TRBJ1-4, with D perhaps TRBD1 (5 bases). The germline gives CDR1 KGHSH, CDR2 LQKENI. V lost 4 bases to trimming and J lost 5 bases, with 17 bases between them. This CDR3 spans 16 amino acids. The CDR3 bases are TGTGCCAGCTCACTCCTAGGGCCGGGGGAGAATGAAAAACTGTTTTTT. Protein: CASSLLGPGENEKLFF.

The V call is TRBV5-1, the J call TRBJ1-4; TRBD1 might be the D (5 bases). V was pared by 1 base and J by 0 bases, with 7 bases between. The length of the CDR3 is 15 residues. Looked up from germline, CDR1 is SGHRS and CDR2 is YFSETQ. CDR3 in amino acids: CASSLMGATNEKLFF. The DNA of the CDR3 is TGCGCCAGCAGCTTGATGGGGGCAACTAATGAAAAACTGTTTTTT.

This chain joins TRBV24-1 and TRBJ1-5, with D tentatively TRBD1 (5 bases). V was pared by 9 bases and J by 12 bases, with 14 bases between. Germline CDR1 and CDR2: KGHDR and SFDVKD. The CDR3 totals 11 residues. Here the CDR3 DNA reads TGTGCCACCGTACGGTGGAGGGGCCAGCATTTT. This gives the protein CATVRWRGQHF.

This chain joins TRBV28 and TRBJ1-1; D perhaps matches TRBD1 (5 bases). The germline V gene has CDR1 MDHEN and CDR2 SYDVKM. The CDR3 is made up of 15 amino acids. V lost 7 bases and J lost 2, with 17 bases in between. The CDR3 nucleotides are TGTGCCAGCACTTCCCGGGGCAGTCCAAACACTGAAGCTTTCTTT. Encoded protein: CASTSRGSPNTEAFF.

The rearrangement uses TRBV6-5 and TRBJ2-1; 9 nucleotides agree with TRBD2. Per germline, CDR1 MNHEY and CDR2 SVGAGI. V lost 2 bases to trimming and J lost 12 bases; unmatched junction nucleotides: 14. The CDR3 has 16 amino acids. CDR3 DNA: TGTGCCAGCAGTTACCCTCGTGGTAGCGGGAGAATGGGGCAGTTCTTC. This sequence encodes CASSYPRGSGRMGQFF.

The chain couples TRBV27 to TRBJ1-4, with D unclear. The V gene lost 6 bases and the J gene lost 3 bases, with 14 bases spanning the gap. The CDR3 covers 15 residues. Germline CDR1 MNHEY, CDR2 SMNVEV (reference sequence). The CDR3 loop is CASSLLLGANEKLFF. As DNA, the CDR3 is TGTGCCAGCAGCTTGCTGCTTGGGGCTAATGAAAAACTGTTTTTT.

The V call is TRBV6-5, the J call TRBJ1-1; D call uncertain. The V end was cut by 2 bases, the J end by 1 base, with 5 bases between. The CDR3 has 13 residues. Germline lookup yields CDR1 MNHEY and CDR2 SVGAGI. This chain's CDR3 is CASSYDPNTEAFF. CDR3 sequence (DNA): TGTGCCAGCAGTTACGACCCGAACACTGAAGCTTTCTTT.

The J gene is TRBJ2-7, the V gene TRBV29-1, with D uncertain. CDR1 is SQVTM and CDR2 is ANQGSEA in the germline V gene. The ends were cut back, 4 bases at V and 6 bases at J, with 13 bases in the middle. The CDR3 is 12 amino acids. The CDR3 DNA follows: TGCAGCGTTGGGTTGAATTTCCGCGAGCAGTACTTC. Its translation is CSVGLNFREQYF.

This sequence joins TRBV4-1 and TRBJ2-7; 10 nucleotides agree with TRBD2. The junction had 3 bases not matched to a gene; V was cut back by 1 base and J by 3 bases. From germline, CDR1 is MGHRA and CDR2 YSYEKL. The CDR3 is 15 amino acids. CDR3 coding DNA: TGCGCCAGCAGCCAAGGGACTAGCGGCTTCTACGAGCAGTACTTC. Protein: CASSQGTSGFYEQYF.

The chain recombines TRBV5-8 with TRBJ2-3; no reliable D call. The germline V gene has CDR1 SGHTS and CDR2 YDEGEE. This CDR3 has 14 residues. V lost 0 bases, J lost 6 bases, and 11 bases lay in between. CDR3 coding DNA: TGTGCCAGCAGCTTGGGCGGACCGCGGGATACGCAGTATTTT. Translating it yields CASSLGGPRDTQYF.

The rearrangement joins TRBV10-3 to TRBJ2-7; TRBD1 agrees at 8 bases. The CDR3 consists of 12 residues. J lost 6 bases, V lost 6 bases, and 4 bases had no gene match. Germline V gene lookup returns CDR1 ENHRY and CDR2 SYGVKD. The chain's CDR3 is CAIRDRGSEQYF. In nucleotides, the CDR3 is TGTGCCATCAGAGACAGGGGAAGCGAGCAGTACTTC.

This clone has just a few counts. V is TRBV6-7 and J is TRBJ1-1; TRBD1 is a possible D gene (5 bases). TRBV6-7 is reported as an ORF; its role is uncertain. The CDR3 spans 13 residues. Trimming removed 6 bases at V and 5 bases at J, with 13 bases between. CDR3 sequence: CASSSGRWTEAFF. CDR3 in DNA: TGTGCCAGCAGCTCAGGGAGATGGACTGAAGCTTTCTTT.

The rearrangement joins TRBV5-6 to TRBJ2-3; weak D call: TRBD2 (5 bases). V was pared by 0 bases and J by 6 bases, with 17 bases between. CDR3 length: 16 amino acids. Germline V gene lookup returns CDR1 SGHDT and CDR2 YYEEEE. The CDR3 bases are TGTGCCAGCAGCTTGGAACGGGGAATTGATATGGATACGCAGTATTTT. Encoded protein: CASSLERGIDMDTQYF.

J is TRBJ2-1 and V is TRBV28; tentatively, D is TRBD1 or TRBD2 (5 bases each). The germline V gene has CDR1 MDHEN and CDR2 SYDVKM. Trimming removed 3 bases from V and 7 bases from J, with 19 bases in between. The CDR3 has 16 amino acids. CDR3 nucleotides: TGTGCCAGCAGTTTCCAGGGCGAGGGAGATCATAATGAGCAGTTCTTC. Protein product: CASSFQGEGDHNEQFF.

This clone occurred once. This chain links TRBV19 with TRBJ1-5, with D hard to call. Germline CDR1 LNHDA, CDR2 SQIVND (reference sequence). The CDR3 covers 13 residues. V was shortened by 2 bases and J by 7 bases, with 9 bases between the two germline ends. CDR3 nucleotides: TGTGCCAGTAGTATAACGTACCAACAGCCCCAGCATTTT. It codes for CASSITYQQPQHF.

V usage is TRBV30 and J usage is TRBJ1-6; D ambiguous. Trimming removed 2 bases at V and 10 bases at J, with 18 bases between. The CDR3 extends over 15 amino acids. From germline, CDR1 is GTSNPN and CDR2 SVGIG (reference sequence). CDR3 DNA sequence: TGTGCCTGGAGTATCCCTAGGGCCAGTATCTCACCCCTCCACTTT. Amino acids: CAWSIPRASISPLHF.

V and J are TRBV10-3 and TRBJ2-1; no firm D call. Trimming left V 5 bases short and J 4 bases short, with 12 bases between. CDR1 ENHRY and CDR2 SYGVKD come from the germline V gene. CDR3 length equals 14 residues. DNA for the CDR3: TGTGCCATCAGTTTGGTCGACTCTTACAATGAGCAGTTCTTC. Its protein product is CAISLVDSYNEQFF.

This clone was observed a handful of times. The chain employs TRBV12-3 or TRBV12-4 and TRBJ2-7, with 7 bases that match TRBD2. The CDR3 is 13 residues long. J was trimmed by 7 bases and V by 3 bases; bases with no gene match: 6. The CDR3 region is CASSFAGAEEQYV. The CDR3 DNA is TGTGCCAGCAGTTTCGCGGGAGCAGAAGAGCAGTACGTC.